This section outlines one T cell receptor beta chain sequence together with its context. What it recognizes is unknown. Germline V gene data show CDR1 as GTSNPN and CDR2 as SVGIG (reference sequence). This CDR3 spans 11 amino acids. V gave up 2 bases and J gave up 6 bases, with 5 bases separating them. The data derive from a study of CD8+ T cells in alopecia areata. Study as a whole: Dosing with tofacitinib proceeded for 6 to 18 months, followed by 6 months off drug. Findings of the study overall: Many expanded lesional clones persisted during tofacitinib (in both scalp and blood). Especially in alopecia totalis/universalis, lesional scalp showed greater clonality than normal scalp did.

The authors extracted RNA and reverse transcribed it into cDNA as the sequencing template. The table came from immunoSEQ multiplex PCR; TCRdb's copy has only in-frame clones and leaves some out. The table includes fewer than 350,000 clones, roughly 64% detected once. Indicated treatment: oral pan-JAK inhibitor, 5-10 mg twice daily. V gene TRBV30 combines with J gene TRBJ2-1; unclear D gene. The sequencing here drew on CD4+ T cells sorted from blood, taken at week 24, from a patient treated with tofacitinib. This sequence was found in a human donor with alopecia areata. DNA of the CDR3: TGTGCCTGGAGTTCTTTCAATGAGCAGTTCTTC. Translating gives CAWSSFNEQFF.